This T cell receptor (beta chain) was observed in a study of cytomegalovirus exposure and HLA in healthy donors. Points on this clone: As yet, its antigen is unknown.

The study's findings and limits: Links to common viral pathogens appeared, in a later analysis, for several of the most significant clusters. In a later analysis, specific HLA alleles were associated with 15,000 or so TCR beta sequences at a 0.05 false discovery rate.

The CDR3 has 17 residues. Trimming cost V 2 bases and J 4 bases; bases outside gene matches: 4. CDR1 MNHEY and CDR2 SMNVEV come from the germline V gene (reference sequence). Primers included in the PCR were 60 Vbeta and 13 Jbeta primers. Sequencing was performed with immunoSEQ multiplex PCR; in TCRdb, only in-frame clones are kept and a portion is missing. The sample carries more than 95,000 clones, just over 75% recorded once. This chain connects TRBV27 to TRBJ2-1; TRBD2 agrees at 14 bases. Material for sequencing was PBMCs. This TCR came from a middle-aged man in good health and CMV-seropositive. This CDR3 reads CASSLRLAGGPYNEQFF. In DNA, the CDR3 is TGTGCCAGCAGTTTAAGACTAGCGGGAGGGCCGTACAATGAGCAGTTCTTC.